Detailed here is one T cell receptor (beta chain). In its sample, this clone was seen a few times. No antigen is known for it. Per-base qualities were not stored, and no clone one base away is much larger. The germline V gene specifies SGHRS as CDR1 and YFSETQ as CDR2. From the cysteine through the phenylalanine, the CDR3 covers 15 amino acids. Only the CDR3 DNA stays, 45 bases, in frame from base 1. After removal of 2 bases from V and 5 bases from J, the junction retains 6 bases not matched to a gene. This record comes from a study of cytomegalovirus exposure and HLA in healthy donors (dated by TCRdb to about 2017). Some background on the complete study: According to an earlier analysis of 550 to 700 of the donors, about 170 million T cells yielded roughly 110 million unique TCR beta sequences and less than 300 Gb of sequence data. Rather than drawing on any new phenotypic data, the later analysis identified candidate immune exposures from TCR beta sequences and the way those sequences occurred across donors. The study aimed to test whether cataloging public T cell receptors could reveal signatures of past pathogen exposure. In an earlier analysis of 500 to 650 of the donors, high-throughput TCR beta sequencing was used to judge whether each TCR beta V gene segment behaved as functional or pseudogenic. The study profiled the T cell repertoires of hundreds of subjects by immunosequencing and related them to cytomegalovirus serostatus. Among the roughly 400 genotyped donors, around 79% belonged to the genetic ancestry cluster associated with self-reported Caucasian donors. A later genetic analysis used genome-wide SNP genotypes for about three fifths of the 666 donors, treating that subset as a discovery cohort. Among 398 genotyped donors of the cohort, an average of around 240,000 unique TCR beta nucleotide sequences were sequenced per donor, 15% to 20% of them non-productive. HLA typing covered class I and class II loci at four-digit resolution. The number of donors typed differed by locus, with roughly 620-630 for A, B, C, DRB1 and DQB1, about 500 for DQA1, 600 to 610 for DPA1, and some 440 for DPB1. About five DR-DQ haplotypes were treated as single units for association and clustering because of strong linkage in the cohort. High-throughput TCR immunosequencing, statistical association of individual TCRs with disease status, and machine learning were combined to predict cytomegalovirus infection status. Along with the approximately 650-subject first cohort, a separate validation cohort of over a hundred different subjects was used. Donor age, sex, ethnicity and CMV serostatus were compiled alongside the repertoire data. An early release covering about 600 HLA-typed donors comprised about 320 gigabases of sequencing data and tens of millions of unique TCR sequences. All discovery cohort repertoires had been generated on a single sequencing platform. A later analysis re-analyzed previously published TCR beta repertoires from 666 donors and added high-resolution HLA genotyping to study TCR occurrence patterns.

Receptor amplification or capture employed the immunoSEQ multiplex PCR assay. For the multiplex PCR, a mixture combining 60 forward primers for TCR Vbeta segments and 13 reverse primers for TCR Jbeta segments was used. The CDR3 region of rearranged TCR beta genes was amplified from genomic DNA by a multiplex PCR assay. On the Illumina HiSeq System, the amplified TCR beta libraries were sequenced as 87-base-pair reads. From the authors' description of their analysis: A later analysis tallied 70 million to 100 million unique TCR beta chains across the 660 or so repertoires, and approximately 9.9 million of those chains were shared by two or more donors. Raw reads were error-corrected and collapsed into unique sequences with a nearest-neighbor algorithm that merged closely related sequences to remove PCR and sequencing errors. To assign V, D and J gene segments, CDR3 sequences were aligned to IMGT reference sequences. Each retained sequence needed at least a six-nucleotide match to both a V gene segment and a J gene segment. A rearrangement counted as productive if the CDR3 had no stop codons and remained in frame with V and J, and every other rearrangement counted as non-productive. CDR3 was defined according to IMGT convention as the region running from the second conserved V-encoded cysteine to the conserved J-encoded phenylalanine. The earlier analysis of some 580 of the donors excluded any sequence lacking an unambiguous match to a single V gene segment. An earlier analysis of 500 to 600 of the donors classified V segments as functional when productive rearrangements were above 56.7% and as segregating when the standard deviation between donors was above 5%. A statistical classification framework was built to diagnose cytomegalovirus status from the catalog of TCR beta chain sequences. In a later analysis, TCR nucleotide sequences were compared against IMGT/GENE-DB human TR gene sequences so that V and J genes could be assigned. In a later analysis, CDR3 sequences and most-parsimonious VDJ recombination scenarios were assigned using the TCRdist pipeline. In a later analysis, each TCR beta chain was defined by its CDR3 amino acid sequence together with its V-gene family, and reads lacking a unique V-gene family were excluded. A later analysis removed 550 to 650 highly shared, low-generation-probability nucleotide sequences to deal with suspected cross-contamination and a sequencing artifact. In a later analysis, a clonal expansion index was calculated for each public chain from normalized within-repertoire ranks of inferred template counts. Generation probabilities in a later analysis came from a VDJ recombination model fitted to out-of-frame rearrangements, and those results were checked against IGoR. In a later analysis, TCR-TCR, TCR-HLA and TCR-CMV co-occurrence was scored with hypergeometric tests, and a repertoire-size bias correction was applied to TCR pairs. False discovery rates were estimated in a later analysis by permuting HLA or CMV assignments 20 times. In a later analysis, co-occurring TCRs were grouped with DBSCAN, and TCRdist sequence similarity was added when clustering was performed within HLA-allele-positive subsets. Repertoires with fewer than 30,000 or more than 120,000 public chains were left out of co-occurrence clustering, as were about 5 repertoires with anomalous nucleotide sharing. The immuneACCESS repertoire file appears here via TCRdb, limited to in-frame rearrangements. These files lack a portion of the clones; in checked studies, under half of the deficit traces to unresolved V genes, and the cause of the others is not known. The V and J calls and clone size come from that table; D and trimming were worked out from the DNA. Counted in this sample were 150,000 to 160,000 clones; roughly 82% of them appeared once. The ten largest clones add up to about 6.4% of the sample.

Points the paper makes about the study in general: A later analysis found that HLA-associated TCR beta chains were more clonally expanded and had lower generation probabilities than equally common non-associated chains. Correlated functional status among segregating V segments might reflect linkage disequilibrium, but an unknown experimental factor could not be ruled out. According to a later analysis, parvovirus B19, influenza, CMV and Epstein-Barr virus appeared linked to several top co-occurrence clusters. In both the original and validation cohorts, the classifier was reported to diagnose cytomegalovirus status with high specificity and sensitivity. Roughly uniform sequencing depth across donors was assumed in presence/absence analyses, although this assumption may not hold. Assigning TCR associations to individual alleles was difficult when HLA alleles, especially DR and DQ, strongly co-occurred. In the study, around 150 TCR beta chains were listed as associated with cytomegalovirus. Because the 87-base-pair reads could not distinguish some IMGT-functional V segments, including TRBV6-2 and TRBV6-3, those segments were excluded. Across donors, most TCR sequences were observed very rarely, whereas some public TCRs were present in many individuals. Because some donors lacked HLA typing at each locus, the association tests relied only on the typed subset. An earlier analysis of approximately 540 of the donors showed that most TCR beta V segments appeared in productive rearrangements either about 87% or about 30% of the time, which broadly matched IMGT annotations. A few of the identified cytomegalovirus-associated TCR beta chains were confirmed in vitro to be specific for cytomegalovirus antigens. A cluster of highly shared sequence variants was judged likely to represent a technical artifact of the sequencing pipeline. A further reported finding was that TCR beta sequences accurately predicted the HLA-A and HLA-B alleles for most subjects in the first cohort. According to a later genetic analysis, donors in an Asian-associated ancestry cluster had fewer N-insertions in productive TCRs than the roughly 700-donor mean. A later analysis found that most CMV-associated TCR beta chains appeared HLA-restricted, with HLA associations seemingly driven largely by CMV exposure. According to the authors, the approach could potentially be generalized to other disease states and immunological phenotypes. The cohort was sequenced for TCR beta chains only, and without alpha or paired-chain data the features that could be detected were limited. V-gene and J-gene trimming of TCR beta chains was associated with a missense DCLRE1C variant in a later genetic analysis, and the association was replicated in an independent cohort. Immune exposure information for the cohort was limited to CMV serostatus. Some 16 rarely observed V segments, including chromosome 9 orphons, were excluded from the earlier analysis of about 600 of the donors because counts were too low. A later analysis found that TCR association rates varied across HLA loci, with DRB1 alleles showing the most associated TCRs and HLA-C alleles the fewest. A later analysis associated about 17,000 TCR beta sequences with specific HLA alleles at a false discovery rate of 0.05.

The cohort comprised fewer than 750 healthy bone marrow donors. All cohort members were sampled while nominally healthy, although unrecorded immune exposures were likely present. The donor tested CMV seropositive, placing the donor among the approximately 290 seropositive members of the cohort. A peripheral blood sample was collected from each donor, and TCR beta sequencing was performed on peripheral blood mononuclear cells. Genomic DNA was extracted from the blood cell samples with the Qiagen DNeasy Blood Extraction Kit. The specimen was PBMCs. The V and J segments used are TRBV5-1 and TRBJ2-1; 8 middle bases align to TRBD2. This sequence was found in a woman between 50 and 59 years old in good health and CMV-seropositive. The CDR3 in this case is CASSFGGARNNEQFF. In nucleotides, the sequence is TGCGCCAGCAGCTTCGGGGGGGCAAGGAACAATGAGCAGTTCTTC.